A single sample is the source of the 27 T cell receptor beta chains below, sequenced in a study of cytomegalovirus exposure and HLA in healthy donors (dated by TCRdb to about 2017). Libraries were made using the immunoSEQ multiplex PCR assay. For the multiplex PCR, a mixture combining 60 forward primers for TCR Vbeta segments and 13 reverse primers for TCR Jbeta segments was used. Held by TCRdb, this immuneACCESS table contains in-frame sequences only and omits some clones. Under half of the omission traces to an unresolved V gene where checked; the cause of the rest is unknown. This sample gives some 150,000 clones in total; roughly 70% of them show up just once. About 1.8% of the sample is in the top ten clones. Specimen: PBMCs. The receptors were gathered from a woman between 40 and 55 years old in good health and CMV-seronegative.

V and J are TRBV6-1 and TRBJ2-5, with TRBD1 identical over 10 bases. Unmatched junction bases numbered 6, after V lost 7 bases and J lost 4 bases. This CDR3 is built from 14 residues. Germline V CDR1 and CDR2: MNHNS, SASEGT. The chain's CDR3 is CASIRDRGVETQYF. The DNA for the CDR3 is TGTGCCAGCATCCGGGACAGGGGTGTAGAGACCCAGTACTTC.

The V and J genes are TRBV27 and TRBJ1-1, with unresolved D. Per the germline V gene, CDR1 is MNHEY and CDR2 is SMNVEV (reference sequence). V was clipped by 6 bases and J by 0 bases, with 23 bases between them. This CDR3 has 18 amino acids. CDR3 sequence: CASSPQVGRVSLNTEAFF. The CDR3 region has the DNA TGTGCCAGCAGCCCCCAGGTTGGGCGAGTTTCATTGAACACTGAAGCTTTCTTT.

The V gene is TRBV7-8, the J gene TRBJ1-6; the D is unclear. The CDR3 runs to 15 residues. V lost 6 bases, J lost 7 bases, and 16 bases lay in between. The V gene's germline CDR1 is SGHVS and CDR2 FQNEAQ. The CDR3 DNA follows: TGTGCCAGCAGAGGGAAGTGGGAGCCAAATTCACCCCTCCACTTT. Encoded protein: CASRGKWEPNSPLHF. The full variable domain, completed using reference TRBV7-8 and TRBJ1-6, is GAGVSQSPRYKVAKRGQDVALRCDPISGHVSLFWYQQALGQGPEFLTYFQNEAQLDKSGLPSDRFFAERPEGSVSTLKIQRTQQEDSAVYLCASRGKWEPNSPLHFGNGTRLTVT.

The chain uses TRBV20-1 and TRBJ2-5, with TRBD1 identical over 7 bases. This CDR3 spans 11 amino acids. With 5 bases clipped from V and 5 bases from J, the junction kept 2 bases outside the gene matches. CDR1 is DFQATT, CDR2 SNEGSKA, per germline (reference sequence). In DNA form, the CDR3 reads TGCAGTGCTCAACAGGGGGAGACCCAGTACTTC. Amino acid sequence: CSAQQGETQYF.

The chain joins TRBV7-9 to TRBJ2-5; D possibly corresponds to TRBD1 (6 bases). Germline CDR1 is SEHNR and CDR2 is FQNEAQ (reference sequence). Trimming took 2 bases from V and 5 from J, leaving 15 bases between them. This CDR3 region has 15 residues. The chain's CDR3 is CASSLLPTGKETQYF. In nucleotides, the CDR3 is TGTGCCAGCAGCTTACTCCCGACAGGAAAGGAGACCCAGTACTTC.

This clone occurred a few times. CDR3 residues: CASSLDRGQRYGYTF. The CDR3 bases are TGTGCCAGCAGCTTGGACAGGGGGCAGCGCTATGGCTACACCTTC. The chain uses TRBV5-4 and TRBJ1-2; 9 bases agree with TRBD1. V lost 0 bases and J lost 4; bases outside the gene matches: 4. CDR3 length equals 15 residues. The germline V gene has CDR1 SGHNT and CDR2 YYREEE (reference sequence).

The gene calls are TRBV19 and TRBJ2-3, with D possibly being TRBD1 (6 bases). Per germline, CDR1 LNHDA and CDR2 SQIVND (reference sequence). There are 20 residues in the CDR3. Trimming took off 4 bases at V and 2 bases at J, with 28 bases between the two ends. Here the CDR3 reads CASSTHFFGGGRYNTDTQYF. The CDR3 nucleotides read TGTGCCAGTAGTACCCATTTTTTTGGGGGCGGACGCTATAACACAGATACGCAGTATTTT. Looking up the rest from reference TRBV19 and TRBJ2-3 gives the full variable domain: DGGITQSPKYLFRKEGQNVTLSCEQNLNHDAMYWYRQDPGQGLRLIYYSQIVNDFQKGDIAEGYSVSREKKESFPLTVTSAQKNPTAFYLCASSTHFFGGGRYNTDTQYFGPGTRLTVL.

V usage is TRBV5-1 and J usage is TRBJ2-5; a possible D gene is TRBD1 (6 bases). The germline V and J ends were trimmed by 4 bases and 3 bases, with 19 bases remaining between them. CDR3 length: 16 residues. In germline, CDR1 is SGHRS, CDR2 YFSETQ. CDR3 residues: CASSGRDTRGEETQYF. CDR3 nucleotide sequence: TGCGCCAGCAGCGGCCGGGACACAAGGGGCGAAGAGACCCAGTACTTC.

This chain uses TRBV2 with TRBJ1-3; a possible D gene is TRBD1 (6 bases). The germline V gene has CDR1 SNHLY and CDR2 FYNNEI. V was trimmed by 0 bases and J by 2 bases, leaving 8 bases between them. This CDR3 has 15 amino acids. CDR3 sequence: CASSEATGTGNTIYF. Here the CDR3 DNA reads TGTGCCAGCAGTGAAGCTACAGGGACTGGAAACACCATATATTTT.

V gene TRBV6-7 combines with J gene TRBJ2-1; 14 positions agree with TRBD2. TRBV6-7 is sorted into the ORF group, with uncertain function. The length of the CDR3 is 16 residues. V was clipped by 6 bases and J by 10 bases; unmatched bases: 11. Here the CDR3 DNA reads TGTGCCAGCAGAGGCCCGGGACTAGCGGGAGCATTGGAGCAGTTCTTC. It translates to CASRGPGLAGALEQFF.

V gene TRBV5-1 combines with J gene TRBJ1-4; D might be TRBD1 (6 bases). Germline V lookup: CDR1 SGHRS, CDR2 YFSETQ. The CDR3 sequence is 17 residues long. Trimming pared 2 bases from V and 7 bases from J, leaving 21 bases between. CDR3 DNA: TGCGCCAGCAGCTTCTCGGTCGGGGGGGCCGCGATTGAAAAACTGTTTTTT. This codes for CASSFSVGGAAIEKLFF.

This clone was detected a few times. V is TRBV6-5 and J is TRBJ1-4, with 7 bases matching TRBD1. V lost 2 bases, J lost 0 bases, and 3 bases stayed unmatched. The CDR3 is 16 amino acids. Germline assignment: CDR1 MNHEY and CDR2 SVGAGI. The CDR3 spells CASSYGQATTNEKLFF. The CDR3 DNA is TGTGCCAGCAGTTACGGACAGGCAACAACTAATGAAAAACTGTTTTTT.

CDR3 region: CASSGRPGLTHSPTDTQYF. The CDR3 nucleotides read TGTGCCAGCAGCGGTAGACCGGGACTAACCCATAGCCCCACAGATACGCAGTATTTT. The chain uses TRBV5-4 and TRBJ2-3; 7 nucleotides match TRBD2. The CDR3 is 19 residues long. After removal of 4 bases from V and 2 bases from J, the junction contained 19 bases not matched to a gene. CDR1 and CDR2 (germline): SGHNT, YYREEE (reference sequence).

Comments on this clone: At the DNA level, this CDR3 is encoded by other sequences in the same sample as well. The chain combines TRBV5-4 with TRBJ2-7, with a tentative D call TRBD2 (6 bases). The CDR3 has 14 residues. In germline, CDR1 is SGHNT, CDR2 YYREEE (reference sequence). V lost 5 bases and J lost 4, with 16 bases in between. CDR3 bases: TGTGCCAGCAGTTCCCAGGGAGGTTCGTACGAGCAGTACTTC. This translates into CASSSQGGSYEQYF.

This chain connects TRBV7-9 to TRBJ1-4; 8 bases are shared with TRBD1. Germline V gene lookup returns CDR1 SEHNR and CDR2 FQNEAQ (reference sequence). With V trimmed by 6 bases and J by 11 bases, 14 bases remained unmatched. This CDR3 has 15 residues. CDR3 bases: TGTGCCAGCAGTCCGTCCGTAGGACAGGGTGGTAAACTGTTTTTT. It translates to CASSPSVGQGGKLFF.

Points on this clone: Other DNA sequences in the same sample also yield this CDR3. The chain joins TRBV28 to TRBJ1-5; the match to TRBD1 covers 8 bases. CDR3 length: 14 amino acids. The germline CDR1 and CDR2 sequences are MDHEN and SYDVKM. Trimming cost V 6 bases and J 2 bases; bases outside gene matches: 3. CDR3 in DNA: TGTGCCAGCAGCCTGGACAGGGGCAATCAGCCCCAGCATTTT. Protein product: CASSLDRGNQPQHF.

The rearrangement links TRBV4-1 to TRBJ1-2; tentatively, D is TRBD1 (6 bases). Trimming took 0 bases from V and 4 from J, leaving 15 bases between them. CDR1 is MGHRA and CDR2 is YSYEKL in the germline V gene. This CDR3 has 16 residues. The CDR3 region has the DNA TGCGCCAGCAGCCAAGATAGAACAGGGAGACCCTATGGCTACACCTTC. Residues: CASSQDRTGRPYGYTF.

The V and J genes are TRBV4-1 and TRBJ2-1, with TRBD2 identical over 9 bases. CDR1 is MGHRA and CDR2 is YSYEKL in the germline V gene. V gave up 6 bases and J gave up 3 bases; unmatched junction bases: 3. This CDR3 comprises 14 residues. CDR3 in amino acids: CASRPTSGYNEQFF. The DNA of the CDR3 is TGCGCCAGCAGACCGACTAGCGGCTACAATGAGCAGTTCTTC.

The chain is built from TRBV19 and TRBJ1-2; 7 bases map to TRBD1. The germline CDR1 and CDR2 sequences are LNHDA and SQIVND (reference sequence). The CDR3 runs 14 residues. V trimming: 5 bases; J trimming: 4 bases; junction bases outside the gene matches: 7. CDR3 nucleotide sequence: TGTGCCAGTAGTCCCAGCCAGGGGGTCTATGGCTACACCTTC. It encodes CASSPSQGVYGYTF.

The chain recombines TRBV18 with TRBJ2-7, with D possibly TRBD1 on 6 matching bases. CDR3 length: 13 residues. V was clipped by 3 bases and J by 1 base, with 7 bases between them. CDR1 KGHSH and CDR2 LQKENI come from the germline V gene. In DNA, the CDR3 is TGTGCCAGCTCACCCGGACAGTCCTACGAGCAGTACTTC. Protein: CASSPGQSYEQYF. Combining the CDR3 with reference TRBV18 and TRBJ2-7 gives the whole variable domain NAGVMQNPRHLVRRRGQEARLRCSPMKGHSHVYWYRQLPEEGLKFMVYLQKENIIDESGMPKERFSAEFPKEGPSILRIQQVVRGDSAAYFCASSPGQSYEQYFGPGTRLTVT.

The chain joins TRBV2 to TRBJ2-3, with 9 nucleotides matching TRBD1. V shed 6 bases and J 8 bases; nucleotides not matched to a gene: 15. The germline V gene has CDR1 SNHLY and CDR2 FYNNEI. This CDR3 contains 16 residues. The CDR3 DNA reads TGTGCCAGCAGGGCCAGGGGACAGGGTGGGGGGGGTACGCAGTATTTT. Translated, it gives CASRARGQGGGGTQYF. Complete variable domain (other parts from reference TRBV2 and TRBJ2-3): EPEVTQTPSHQVTQMGQEVILRCVPISNHLYFYWYRQILGQKVEFLVSFYNNEISEKSEIFDDQFSVERPDGSNFTLKIRSTKLEDSAMYFCASRARGQGGGGTQYFGPGTRLTVL.

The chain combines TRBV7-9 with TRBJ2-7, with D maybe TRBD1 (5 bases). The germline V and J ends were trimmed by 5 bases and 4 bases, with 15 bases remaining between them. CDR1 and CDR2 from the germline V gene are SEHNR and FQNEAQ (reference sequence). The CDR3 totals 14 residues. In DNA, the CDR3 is TGTGCCAGCAGCCAGCTTCAAGGGGATTACGAGCAGTACTTC. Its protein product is CASSQLQGDYEQYF. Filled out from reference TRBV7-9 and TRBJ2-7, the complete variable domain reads DTGVSQNPRHKITKRGQNVTFRCDPISEHNRLYWYRQTLGQGPEFLTYFQNEAQLEKSRLLSDRFSAERPKGSFSTLEIQRTEQGDSAMYLCASSQLQGDYEQYFGPGTRLTVT.

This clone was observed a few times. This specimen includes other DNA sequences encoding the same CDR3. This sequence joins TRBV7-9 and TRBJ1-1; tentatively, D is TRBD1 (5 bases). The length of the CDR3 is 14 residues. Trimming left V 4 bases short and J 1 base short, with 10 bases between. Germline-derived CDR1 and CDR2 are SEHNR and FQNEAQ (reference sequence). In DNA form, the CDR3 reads TGTGCCAGCAGCTCCCAGGGTGGGAACACTGAAGCTTTCTTT. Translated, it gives CASSSQGGNTEAFF.

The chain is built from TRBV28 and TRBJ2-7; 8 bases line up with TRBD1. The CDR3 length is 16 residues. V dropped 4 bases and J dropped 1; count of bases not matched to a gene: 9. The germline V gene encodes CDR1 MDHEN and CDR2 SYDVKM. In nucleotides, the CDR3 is TGTGCCAGCAGTTCCGTAGACAGGGGCTCTTCCTACGAGCAGTACTTC. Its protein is CASSSVDRGSSYEQYF. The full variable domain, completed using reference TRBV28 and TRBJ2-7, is DVKVTQSSRYLVKRTGEKVFLECVQDMDHENMFWYRQDPGLGLRLIYFSYDVKMKEKGDIPEGYSVSREKKERFSLILESASTNQTSMYLCASSSVDRGSSYEQYFGPGTRLTVT.

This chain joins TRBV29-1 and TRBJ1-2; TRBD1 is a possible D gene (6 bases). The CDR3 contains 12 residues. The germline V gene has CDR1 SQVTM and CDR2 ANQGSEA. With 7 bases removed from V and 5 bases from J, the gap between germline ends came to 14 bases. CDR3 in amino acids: CSGTDRFYGYTF. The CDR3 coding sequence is TGCAGCGGCACCGACAGGTTTTATGGCTACACCTTC. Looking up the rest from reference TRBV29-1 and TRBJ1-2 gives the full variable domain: SAVISQKPSRDICQRGTSLTIQCQVDSQVTMMFWYRQQPGQSLTLIATANQGSEATYESGFVIDKFPISRPNLTFSTLTVSNMSPEDSSIYLCSGTDRFYGYTFGSGTRLTVV.

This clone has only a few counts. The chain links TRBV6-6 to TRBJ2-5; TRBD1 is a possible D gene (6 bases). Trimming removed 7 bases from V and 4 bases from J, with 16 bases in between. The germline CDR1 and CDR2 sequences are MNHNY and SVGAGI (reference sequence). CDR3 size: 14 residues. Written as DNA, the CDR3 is TGTGCCAGCACCCGGGACAATCCCCGAGAGACCCAGTACTTC. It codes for CASTRDNPRETQYF.

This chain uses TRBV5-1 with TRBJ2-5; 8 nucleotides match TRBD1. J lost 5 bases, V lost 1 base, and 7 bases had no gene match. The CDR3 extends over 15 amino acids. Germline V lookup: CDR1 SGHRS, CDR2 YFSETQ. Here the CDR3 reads CASSLYRGTSETQYF. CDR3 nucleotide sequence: TGCGCCAGCAGCTTGTACAGGGGGACCTCGGAGACCCAGTACTTC.